The 15 T cell receptor beta chains listed next were all sequenced from one sample in a study of cytomegalovirus exposure and HLA in healthy donors. Vbeta (60) and Jbeta (13) primers were used in the PCR. Only in-frame clones appear in the TCRdb table, and some are missing; sequencing was by immunoSEQ multiplex PCR. The data show nearly 200,000 clones, more than 75% seen once. Sequencing used PBMCs. The receptors here all came from a woman between 45 and 65 years old in good health and CMV-seropositive.

The J gene is TRBJ1-4, the V gene TRBV18; D uncertain. The CDR3 is 13 amino acids. CDR1 KGHSH and CDR2 LQKENI come from the germline V gene. Between the trimmed V and J ends, which lost 3 bases and 5 bases, there was a span of 7 bases. CDR3 loop: CASSPLLNEKLFF. The CDR3 DNA follows: TGTGCCAGCTCACCTCTCTTAAATGAAAAACTGTTTTTT.

The table lists this clone with a few counts. The rearrangement uses TRBV4-3 and TRBJ2-3, with D perhaps matching TRBD1 (6 bases). This CDR3 contains 17 residues. Trimming removed 0 bases from V and 0 bases from J, with 13 bases in between. Per the germline V gene, CDR1 is LGHNA and CDR2 is YSLEER. The CDR3 here is CASSQDWGQGSTDTQYF. The CDR3 DNA is TGCGCCAGCAGCCAAGATTGGGGGCAGGGAAGCACAGATACGCAGTATTTT.

The rearrangement links TRBV7-2 to TRBJ2-3; 9 bases align to TRBD2. CDR3 length equals 15 residues. V trimming: 2 bases; J trimming: 5 bases; junction bases outside the gene matches: 5. CDR1 is SGHTA and CDR2 is FQGNSA in the germline V gene. Written as DNA, the CDR3 is TGTGCCAGCAGCTTAATGCGGGGGGGCCAAGATACGCAGTATTTT. This gives the protein CASSLMRGGQDTQYF. Full variable domain (outside the CDR3, taken from reference TRBV7-2 and TRBJ2-3): GAGVSQSPSNKVTEKGKDVELRCDPISGHTALYWYRQSLGQGLEFLIYFQGNSAPDKSGLPSDRFSAERTGGSVSTLTIQRTQQEDSAVYLCASSLMRGGQDTQYFGPGTRLTVL.

The rearrangement links TRBV27 to TRBJ1-4; 8 bases fit TRBD1. The CDR3 is made up of 17 amino acids. The V segment lost 4 bases and the J segment 0 bases; nucleotides outside the gene matches: 7. From germline, CDR1 is MNHEY and CDR2 SMNVEV (reference sequence). CDR3 residues: CASSSTGQGATNEKLFF. The CDR3 nucleotides read TGTGCCAGCAGTTCCACCGGACAGGGAGCAACTAATGAAAAACTGTTTTTT. Full variable domain (remainder filled in from reference TRBV27 and TRBJ1-4): EAQVTQNPRYLITVTGKKLTVTCSQNMNHEYMSWYRQDPGLGLRQIYYSMNVEVTDKGDVPEGYKVSRKEKRNFPLILESPSPNQTSLYFCASSSTGQGATNEKLFFGSGTQLSVL.

The DNA for the CDR3 is TGTGCCAGCAGGGGGCAACGCGGCACAGATACGCAGTATTTT. Translation gives CASRGQRGTDTQYF. The chain carries TRBV6-6 and TRBJ2-3; possible D gene TRBD1, 5 bases. Trimming took 6 bases from V and 1 from J, leaving 11 bases between them. This CDR3 spans 14 amino acids. Germline CDR1 reads MNHNY; CDR2 reads SVGAGI (reference sequence).

The J gene is TRBJ2-7, the V gene TRBV5-5; TRBD1 matches 8 bases. There are 15 residues in the CDR3. Losses at the gene ends were 4 bases for V and 9 bases for J; bases not matched to a gene: 15. CDR1 SGHKS and CDR2 YYEKEE come from the germline V gene (reference sequence). The CDR3: CASSHSPGGTPGQYF. The CDR3 DNA is TGTGCCAGCAGCCATAGTCCAGGGGGCACCCCGGGGCAGTACTTC.

This clone occurred once. The chain has TRBV5-1 and TRBJ1-1; D ambiguous. Germline CDR1 reads SGHRS; CDR2 reads YFSETQ. The V gene lost 1 base and the J gene lost 1 base, with 11 bases spanning the gap. The CDR3 sequence is 15 residues long. The CDR3: CASSLYEGANTEAFF. As DNA, the CDR3 is TGCGCCAGCAGCTTGTACGAGGGAGCGAACACTGAAGCTTTCTTT.

The V call is TRBV4-3, the J call TRBJ2-7; the match to TRBD1 covers 8 bases. With 3 bases clipped from V and 0 bases from J, the junction kept 7 bases outside the gene matches. Per germline, CDR1 LGHNA and CDR2 YSLEER. The CDR3 totals 16 residues. The chain's CDR3 is CASSQEDRAGSYEQYF. CDR3 nucleotide sequence: TGCGCCAGCAGCCAGGAGGACAGGGCGGGCTCCTACGAGCAGTACTTC.

The table lists this clone with a count of one. The chain carries TRBV19 and TRBJ2-3, with TRBD2 matching over 14 bases. The CDR3 length is 19 residues. Looked up from germline, CDR1 is LNHDA and CDR2 is SQIVND (reference sequence). With 8 bases clipped from V and 4 bases from J, the junction kept 17 bases outside the gene matches. The CDR3, as DNA: TGTGCCAGTGGTCGACTAGCGGGAGGGCCTAGTTCTGGCGCAGATACGCAGTATTTT. It codes for CASGRLAGGPSSGADTQYF.

The V call is TRBV5-1, the J call TRBJ1-6, with D possibly being TRBD1 (5 bases). The germline gives CDR1 SGHRS, CDR2 YFSETQ. The ends were cut back, 0 bases at V and 7 bases at J, with 11 bases in the middle. This CDR3 contains 15 residues. The CDR3 region is CASSLEQGRNSPLHF. The CDR3 DNA reads TGCGCCAGCAGCTTGGAGCAGGGTCGGAATTCACCCCTCCACTTT.

This sequence joins TRBV5-5 and TRBJ2-7; 9 nucleotides agree with TRBD1. CDR1 and CDR2 from the germline V gene are SGHKS and YYEKEE (reference sequence). Unmatched junction bases numbered 9, after V lost 4 bases and J lost 4 bases. The CDR3 is 15 amino acids. CDR3: CASSATGTGTYEQYF. The CDR3 DNA is TGTGCCAGCAGCGCTACCGGGACAGGGACTTACGAGCAGTACTTC. The variable domain in full, with the rest retrieved from reference TRBV5-5 and TRBJ2-7, is DAGVTQSPTHLIKTRGQQVTLRCSPISGHKSVSWYQQVLGQGPQFIFQYYEKEERGRGNFPDRFSARQFPNYSSELNVNALLLGDSALYLCASSATGTGTYEQYFGPGTRLTVT.

The chain carries TRBV18 and TRBJ2-3; the match to TRBD1 covers 7 bases. The trim removed 8 bases at V and 4 bases at J, leaving 6 bases unmatched. CDR3 length: 13 residues. The germline gives CDR1 KGHSH, CDR2 LQKENI. The CDR3 DNA follows: TGTGCCAGCACCGGACAGGCGCCAGATACGCAGTATTTT. It translates to CASTGQAPDTQYF.

In this sample, this clone turned up once. This chain uses TRBV5-4 with TRBJ1-1; 9 nucleotides line up with TRBD1. V lost 0 bases to trimming and J lost 0 bases; unmatched junction nucleotides: 0. The CDR3 is 15 amino acids. Germline V gives CDR1 SGHNT, CDR2 YYREEE (reference sequence). The CDR3 is CASSLGTGVNTEAFF. As DNA, the CDR3 is TGTGCCAGCAGCTTGGGGACAGGGGTGAACACTGAAGCTTTCTTT.

The rearrangement joins TRBV18 to TRBJ2-7; 12 bases agree with TRBD2. Unmatched junction bases numbered 7, after V lost 5 bases and J lost 5 bases. CDR1 is KGHSH, CDR2 LQKENI, per germline. CDR3 size: 15 residues. CDR3: CASSARLAGEHEQYF. CDR3 bases: TGTGCCAGCTCAGCTCGACTAGCGGGGGAGCACGAGCAGTACTTC.

This clone was observed a handful of times. The chain joins TRBV5-4 to TRBJ2-7; D may be TRBD2 (6 bases). The CDR3 has 11 residues. Between the trimmed V and J ends, which lost 4 bases and 4 bases, there was a span of 6 bases. Germline V CDR1 and CDR2: SGHNT, YYREEE (reference sequence). CDR3 sequence (DNA): TGTGCCAGCAGCCGGGAGTACGAGCAGTACTTC. It codes for CASSREYEQYF.